This T cell receptor beta chain was sequenced during a study of control samples from healthy donors and cancer patients. Germline CDR1 MDHEN, CDR2 SYDVKM. This CDR3 is 12 amino acids long. Trimming shortened V by 2 bases and J by 8 bases, and 7 bases separated the two germline ends. The method was immunoSEQ multiplex PCR; TCRdb's version includes in-frame clones alone and lacks a portion of them. The data show 100,000 or so clones, almost 85% seen once. The clonotype was recovered from a woman aged 55 to 70 in good health. V and J are TRBV28 and TRBJ2-1; a possible D gene is TRBD2 (6 bases). The sequenced sample consisted of blood. Here the CDR3 reads CASSLGGYEQFF. The CDR3 region has the DNA TGTGCCAGCAGTTTAGGAGGGTATGAGCAGTTCTTC. The full variable domain, completed using reference TRBV28 and TRBJ2-1, is DVKVTQSSRYLVKRTGEKVFLECVQDMDHENMFWYRQDPGLGLRLIYFSYDVKMKEKGDIPEGYSVSREKKERFSLILESASTNQTSMYLCASSLGGYEQFFGPGTRLTVL.